These 10 T cell receptor beta chains originate from one sample sequenced in a study of blood T cell repertoires in COVID-19. Sequencing used immunoSEQ multiplex PCR; TCRdb keeps in-frame clones, though not all of them. The sample includes about 45,000 clones, nearly 80% seen only once; the top ten take roughly 19%. Source material: peripheral blood. The source of these receptors is a man in his 70s with acute or convalescent COVID-19.

The CDR3 DNA reads as TGTGCCAGCTCACCTTCTCGGGGAGGGTATGGCTACACCTTC. Encoded protein: CASSPSRGGYGYTF. The genes are TRBV18 and TRBJ1-2, with unresolved D. V gave up 3 bases and J gave up 5 bases, with 13 bases separating them. This CDR3 has 14 residues. The germline V gene has CDR1 KGHSH and CDR2 LQKENI. Full variable domain (missing parts from reference TRBV18 and TRBJ1-2): NAGVMQNPRHLVRRRGQEARLRCSPMKGHSHVYWYRQLPEEGLKFMVYLQKENIIDESGMPKERFSAEFPKEGPSILRIQQVVRGDSAAYFCASSPSRGGYGYTFGSGTRLTVV.

The chain combines TRBV27 with TRBJ2-1, with 7 bases that match TRBD1. Germline values: CDR1 MNHEY, CDR2 SMNVEV (reference sequence). The CDR3 length is 13 residues. The trim removed 7 bases at V and 4 bases at J, leaving 4 bases unmatched. CDR3 coding DNA: TGTGCCAGCACCACGGGACAGTACAATGAGCAGTTCTTC. This sequence encodes CASTTGQYNEQFF.

V is TRBV4-2 and J is TRBJ2-3, with no clear D. In germline, CDR1 is LGHNA, CDR2 YNFKEQ. V dropped 1 base and J dropped 2 bases, with 4 bases sitting between them. This CDR3 comprises 13 residues. CDR3 region: CASSQAYTDTQYF. In DNA form, the CDR3 reads TGTGCCAGCAGCCAAGCTTACACAGATACGCAGTATTTT.

This clone was counted a single time. The chain employs TRBV2 and TRBJ2-2, with 8 positions matching TRBD1. The CDR3 runs 13 residues. Germline-derived CDR1 and CDR2 are SNHLY and FYNNEI. Trimming removed 5 bases from V and 6 bases from J; junction bases left unmatched: 2. CDR3 sequence: CASSTQGAGELFF. The CDR3 DNA follows: TGTGCCAGCAGTACACAGGGGGCCGGGGAGCTGTTTTTT. Supplemented by reference TRBV2 and TRBJ2-2, the full variable domain reads EPEVTQTPSHQVTQMGQEVILRCVPISNHLYFYWYRQILGQKVEFLVSFYNNEISEKSEIFDDQFSVERPDGSNFTLKIRSTKLEDSAMYFCASSTQGAGELFFGEGSRLTVL.

This clone came up a few times. This chain joins TRBV9 and TRBJ1-1; 8 bases are shared with TRBD1. The germline gives CDR1 SGDLS, CDR2 YYNGEE. The length of the CDR3 is 17 residues. J gave up 4 bases and V 0 bases, and 11 bases lay outside the gene matches. The CDR3, as DNA: TGTGCCAGCAGCGTAGGGGCAGGGGGCTCCAGAGGCACTGAAGCTTTCTTT. It yields the protein CASSVGAGGSRGTEAFF.

V and J are TRBV19 and TRBJ2-1, with D perhaps matching TRBD2 (6 bases). The V gene's germline CDR1 is LNHDA and CDR2 SQIVND (reference sequence). Trimming took 5 bases from V and 8 from J, leaving 13 bases between them. The CDR3 runs to 13 residues. DNA for the CDR3: TGTGCCAGTAGTCCCCGGGACTGGGATGAGCAGTTCTTC. This codes for CASSPRDWDEQFF.

The gene calls are TRBV7-2 and TRBJ2-7; D is ambiguous. The CDR3 is 12 residues long. CDR1 and CDR2 (germline): SGHTA, FQGNSA. V lost 5 bases and J 0 bases, leaving 5 bases between the germline ends. The CDR3 nucleotides are TGTGCCAGCAGCCCTAGCTCCTACGAGCAGTACTTC. Protein: CASSPSSYEQYF. The full variable domain, completed using reference TRBV7-2 and TRBJ2-7, is GAGVSQSPSNKVTEKGKDVELRCDPISGHTALYWYRQSLGQGLEFLIYFQGNSAPDKSGLPSDRFSAERTGGSVSTLTIQRTQQEDSAVYLCASSPSSYEQYFGPGTRLTVT.

The V call is TRBV19, the J call TRBJ2-7; TRBD1 matches at 8 bases. CDR1 is LNHDA and CDR2 is SQIVND in the germline V gene (reference sequence). The CDR3 has 15 amino acids. The V gene end was trimmed by 3 bases and the J gene end by 1 base; junction bases not matched to a gene: 5. CDR3 bases: TGTGCCAGTAGTATCTCTTGGACAGGGTCCTACGAGCAGTACTTC. Encoded protein: CASSISWTGSYEQYF.

In this sample, this clone turned up once. The chain is built from TRBV19 and TRBJ2-7; 14 bases agree with TRBD2. With 5 bases clipped from V and 2 bases from J, the junction kept 2 bases outside the gene matches. Germline lookup yields CDR1 LNHDA and CDR2 SQIVND (reference sequence). The CDR3 is made up of 15 amino acids. The CDR3 coding sequence is TGTGCCAGTAGTCGGACTAGCGGGGGGCCCTACGAGCAGTACTTC. Residues: CASSRTSGGPYEQYF.

This clone was found a few times. J is TRBJ1-1 and V is TRBV2; 7 bases agree with TRBD1. The J segment lost 3 bases and the V segment lost 8 bases, leaving 3 bases of the junction unmatched. Germline V CDR1 and CDR2: SNHLY, FYNNEI. The CDR3 runs to 12 residues. The CDR3 region has the DNA TGTGCCAGCTACCAGGGGGACACTGAAGCTTTCTTT. Amino acids: CASYQGDTEAFF.